The present T cell receptor beta chain was sequenced within a study of OX40 agonist ivuxolimab in advanced cancers. Study context: Three individuals attained partial responses, comprising one hepatocellular carcinoma case and two cutaneous melanoma cases. Whole-study findings and limits: Dose levels from 0.1 to 3.0 mg/kg saw CD4+ and CD8+ blood T cells expand clonally by week 6.

Concerning this clone: Its antigen is unknown.

The germline gives CDR1 SGHAT, CDR2 FQNNGV. Deletions cut 5 bases from V and 1 base from J, with 14 bases between. This CDR3 has 15 amino acids. Method: immunoSEQ multiplex PCR; TCRdb's copy keeps in-frame clones and lacks some. The sample has approximately 70,000 clones, about 83% seen once. Researchers took blood at baseline, on cycle 4 day 1, and on cycle 7 day 1. This clonotype was obtained from an adult with an advanced solid tumor such as melanoma, head and neck, liver or kidney cancer. Sequences were derived from CD4+ or CD8+ T cells sorted from blood, sampled in a trial of the OX40 agonist ivuxolimab. The rearrangement links TRBV11-2 to TRBJ2-5; the D gene is possibly TRBD1 (6 bases). The CDR3 DNA reads as TGTGCCAGCAGCCCAGGACAGAACCTCCAAGAGACCCAGTACTTC. Its translation is CASSPGQNLQETQYF. The whole variable domain, filled in from reference TRBV11-2 and TRBJ2-5, reads EAGVAQSPRYKIIEKRQSVAFWCNPISGHATLYWYQQILGQGPKLLIQFQNNGVVDDSQLPKDRFSAERLKGVDSTLKIQPAKLEDSAVYLCASSPGQNLQETQYFGPGTRLLVL.